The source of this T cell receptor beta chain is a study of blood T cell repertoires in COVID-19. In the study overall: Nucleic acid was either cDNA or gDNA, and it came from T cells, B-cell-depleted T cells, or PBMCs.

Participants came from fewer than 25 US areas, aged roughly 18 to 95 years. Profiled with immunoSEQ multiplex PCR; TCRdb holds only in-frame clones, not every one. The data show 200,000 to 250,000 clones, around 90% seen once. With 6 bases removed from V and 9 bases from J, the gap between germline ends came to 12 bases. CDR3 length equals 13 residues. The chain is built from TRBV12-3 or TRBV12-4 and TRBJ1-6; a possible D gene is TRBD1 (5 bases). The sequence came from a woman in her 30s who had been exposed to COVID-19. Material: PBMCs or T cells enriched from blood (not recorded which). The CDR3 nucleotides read TGTGCCAGCAGCTTAAGGCAGGGTTCACCCCTCCACTTT. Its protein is CASSLRQGSPLHF.